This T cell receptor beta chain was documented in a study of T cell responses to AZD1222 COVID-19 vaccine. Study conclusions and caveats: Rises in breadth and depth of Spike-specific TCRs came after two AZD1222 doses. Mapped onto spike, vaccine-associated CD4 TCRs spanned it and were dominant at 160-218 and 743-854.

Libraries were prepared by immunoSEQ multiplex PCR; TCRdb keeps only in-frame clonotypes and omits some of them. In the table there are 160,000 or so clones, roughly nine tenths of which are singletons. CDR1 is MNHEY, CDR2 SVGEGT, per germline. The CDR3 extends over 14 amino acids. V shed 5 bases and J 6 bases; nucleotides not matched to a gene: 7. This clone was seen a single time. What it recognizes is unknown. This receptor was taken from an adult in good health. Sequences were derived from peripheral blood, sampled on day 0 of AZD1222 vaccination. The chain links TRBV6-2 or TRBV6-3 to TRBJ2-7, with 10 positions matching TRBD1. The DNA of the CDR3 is TGTGCCAGCAGTCGGGACAGGGGAGTGTCCGAGCAGTACTTC. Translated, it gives CASSRDRGVSEQYF.